This passage covers 18 T cell receptor beta chains from one sample sequenced in a study of T cell repertoires in cytomegalovirus infection. TCRdb used MiXCR to reprocess the reads, holding one entry per CDR3 protein. The sample consists of approximately 750,000 distinct CDR3 sequences, roughly 36% of them appearing once. Sequencing used PBMCs. The receptors come from a human donor in good health (CMV status not recorded). Some clones in this sample may be carry-over from other donors' samples.

V is TRBV7-2 and J is TRBJ1-4; TRBD1 agrees at 7 bases. The CDR3 covers 15 residues. Germline values: CDR1 SGHTA, CDR2 FQGNSA. The J segment lost 2 bases and the V segment lost 5 bases, leaving 5 bases of the junction unmatched. The CDR3 reads CASSPQGGTNEKLFF. CDR3 bases: TGTGCCAGCAGCCCCCAGGGGGGGACTAATGAAAAACTGTTTTTT.

Many counts were recorded for this clonotype. This chain connects TRBV7-2 to TRBJ2-3; D gene uncertain. This CDR3 spans 14 amino acids. The germline V gene has CDR1 SGHTA and CDR2 FQGNSA. Trimming stripped 2 bases from V and 2 bases from J, with 8 bases between. CDR3 sequence reads: CASSLRQTTDTQYF. The CDR3 DNA is TGTGCCAGCAGCTTACGTCAGACCACAGATACGCAGTATTTT.

This clonotype was seen more than once but under ten times. The chain links TRBV7-2 to TRBJ2-4; the D is unclear. The CDR3 loop spans 14 amino acids. V was shortened by 2 bases and J by 3 bases, with 8 bases between the two germline ends. Germline V lookup: CDR1 SGHTA, CDR2 FQGNSA. As DNA, the CDR3 is TGTGCCAGCAGCTTACAGTACGGCAAAAACATTCAGTACTTC. This codes for CASSLQYGKNIQYF. The variable domain in full, with the rest retrieved from reference TRBV7-2 and TRBJ2-4, is GAGVSQSPSNKVTEKGKDVELRCDPISGHTALYWYRQSLGQGLEFLIYFQGNSAPDKSGLPSDRFSAERTGGSVSTLTIQRTQQEDSAVYLCASSLQYGKNIQYFGAGTRLSVL.

J is TRBJ1-2 and V is TRBV6-5, with 7 bases fitting TRBD1. The germline CDR1 and CDR2 sequences are MNHEY and SVGAGI. The J segment lost 2 bases and the V segment lost 10 bases, leaving 16 bases of the junction unmatched. This CDR3 region has 16 residues. CDR3: CATTMDRRQLNYGYTF. CDR3 sequence (DNA): TGTGCCACCACCATGGACAGGCGACAGCTAAACTATGGCTACACCTTC.

This chain links TRBV20-1 with TRBJ2-5; 12 nucleotides agree with TRBD2. Per germline, CDR1 DFQATT and CDR2 SNEGSKA (reference sequence). The CDR3 runs to 17 residues. V lost 1 base and J lost 2; bases outside the gene matches: 8. The CDR3: CSARGETSGGPQETQYF. In nucleotides, the CDR3 is TGCAGTGCTAGAGGGGAGACTAGCGGGGGTCCACAAGAGACCCAGTACTTC.

This clonotype was picked up many times. This sequence joins TRBV7-2 and TRBJ1-4; D is unclear. Between the trimmed V and J ends, which lost 1 base and 4 bases, there was a span of 7 bases. This CDR3 comprises 14 residues. Germline loops: CDR1 SGHTA, CDR2 FQGNSA. The CDR3 DNA reads as TGTGCCAGCAGCTTAGTCCCAGTTAATGAAAAACTGTTTTTT. Its translation: CASSLVPVNEKLFF. Drawing the rest from reference TRBV7-2 and TRBJ1-4, the complete variable domain is GAGVSQSPSNKVTEKGKDVELRCDPISGHTALYWYRQSLGQGLEFLIYFQGNSAPDKSGLPSDRFSAERTGGSVSTLTIQRTQQEDSAVYLCASSLVPVNEKLFFGSGTQLSVL.

This clonotype appeared a few times. This chain uses TRBV19 with TRBJ2-1, with D tentatively TRBD1 or TRBD2 (6 bases each). The CDR3 is 11 amino acids. Trimming took 9 bases from V and 9 from J, leaving 12 bases between them. Germline values: CDR1 LNHDA, CDR2 SQIVND (reference sequence). CDR3 in DNA: TGTGCCAGCGGGAGAGGGGGTGAGCAGTTCTTC. Amino acids: CASGRGGEQFF.

This clonotype was counted only a few times. For the CDR3, the DNA is TGTGCCAGCAGCTTAGCGAGGGACGGGGATACGCAGTATTTT. This sequence encodes CASSLARDGDTQYF. The V gene is TRBV7-8, the J gene TRBJ2-3, with D possibly being TRBD1 or TRBD2 (5 bases each). Germline lookup yields CDR1 SGHVS and CDR2 FQNEAQ. The CDR3 extends over 14 amino acids. Trimming cost V 0 bases and J 6 bases, with 10 bases left between them.

This clonotype was seen a few times. This sequence joins TRBV12-3 or TRBV12-4 and TRBJ1-5, with D perhaps TRBD1 (6 bases). This CDR3 contains 14 residues. V was pared by 7 bases and J by 1 base, with 11 bases between. The CDR3 here is CASIGTMSNQPQHF. In nucleotides, the CDR3 is TGTGCCAGCATAGGGACAATGAGCAATCAGCCCCAGCATTTT.

The rearrangement uses TRBV12-3 or TRBV12-4 and TRBJ1-3; no reliable D call. V dropped 2 bases and J dropped 0 bases, with 11 bases sitting between them. The CDR3 contains 16 residues. The CDR3 coding sequence is TGTGCCAGCAGTTTAAAACAGACCTCCTCTGGAAACACCATATATTTT. It yields the protein CASSLKQTSSGNTIYF.

This rearrangement joins TRBV5-6 to TRBJ2-3, with no clear D. Trimming stripped 1 base from V and 6 bases from J, with 6 bases between. From germline, CDR1 is SGHDT and CDR2 YYEEEE. CDR3 size: 12 residues. The CDR3 here is CASSLRVDTQYF. Written as DNA, the CDR3 is TGTGCCAGCAGCTTGCGAGTTGATACGCAGTATTTT.

This clonotype was counted at least ten times. The chain has TRBV12-3 or TRBV12-4 and TRBJ1-2; 8 positions match TRBD1. This CDR3 has 18 residues. Losses at the gene ends were 2 bases for V and 0 bases for J; bases not matched to a gene: 11. Here the CDR3 reads CASSLYLLRTGSNYGYTF. CDR3 nucleotide sequence: TGTGCCAGCAGTTTATATCTTCTACGGACAGGGTCTAACTATGGCTACACCTTC.

This clonotype was counted a few times. V and J are TRBV4-1 and TRBJ1-4; a possible D gene is TRBD1 (5 bases). Germline CDR1 is MGHRA and CDR2 is YSYEKL. CDR3 size: 19 residues. Trimming took 1 base from V and 1 from J, leaving 19 bases between them. CDR3: CASSQVSRASLGTNEKLFF. The CDR3 bases are TGCGCCAGCAGCCAAGTTTCCAGGGCCTCCTTGGGAACTAATGAAAAACTGTTTTTT.

This clonotype has only a few counts. V usage is TRBV28 and J usage is TRBJ2-7, with TRBD1 identical over 9 bases. CDR1 and CDR2 from the germline V gene are MDHEN and SYDVKM. V lost 5 bases to trimming and J lost 4 bases; unmatched junction nucleotides: 9. The CDR3 sequence is 15 residues long. In nucleotides, the CDR3 is TGTGCCAGCAGTACCCCAGGACAGGGGCATTACGAGCAGTACTTC. It yields the protein CASSTPGQGHYEQYF.

This clonotype was counted between two and nine times. CDR3: CASSELGVGGQYF. As DNA, the CDR3 is TGTGCCAGCAGTGAATTAGGGGTCGGGGGCCAGTACTTC. The chain has TRBV28 and TRBJ2-5, with D possibly TRBD2 on 6 matching bases. The CDR3 is 13 amino acids. V was shortened by 5 bases and J by 10 bases, with 17 bases between the two germline ends. Germline V gene data show CDR1 as MDHEN and CDR2 as SYDVKM.

This chain uses TRBV5-1 with TRBJ2-5; 9 bases fit TRBD2. The length of the CDR3 is 15 residues. The junction had 8 bases not matched to a gene; V was cut back by 3 bases and J by 5 bases. Germline V gene lookup returns CDR1 SGHRS and CDR2 YFSETQ. The CDR3 DNA follows: TGCGCCAGCAGCTCCGGACTAGCGATGTGGGAGACCCAGTACTTC. Protein sequence: CASSSGLAMWETQYF.

This clonotype was seen at least ten times. This chain uses TRBV7-6 with TRBJ1-6; 9 bases agree with TRBD1. This CDR3 contains 15 residues. With 5 bases clipped from V and 10 bases from J, the junction kept 9 bases outside the gene matches. Looked up from germline, CDR1 is SGHVS and CDR2 is FNYEAQ. CDR3 DNA sequence: TGTGCCAGCAGCCCGCGGACAGGGGAGTCCTCACCCCTCCACTTT. Amino acids: CASSPRTGESSPLHF. The entire variable domain, with the rest obtained from reference TRBV7-6 and TRBJ1-6, is as follows: GAGVSQSPRYKVTKRGQDVALRCDPISGHVSLYWYRQALGQGPEFLTYFNYEAQQDKSGLPNDRFSAERPEGSISTLTIQRTEQRDSAMYRCASSPRTGESSPLHFGNGTRLTVT.

This clonotype was detected many times. The chain carries TRBV7-2 and TRBJ2-4; unclear D gene. The CDR3 extends over 16 amino acids. The germline V gene has CDR1 SGHTA and CDR2 FQGNSA. V was pared by 2 bases and J by 0 bases, with 11 bases between. The CDR3 DNA is TGTGCCAGCAGCTTACAGGTTTCTCTAGCCAAAAACATTCAGTACTTC. This sequence encodes CASSLQVSLAKNIQYF. Looking up the rest from reference TRBV7-2 and TRBJ2-4 gives the full variable domain: GAGVSQSPSNKVTEKGKDVELRCDPISGHTALYWYRQSLGQGLEFLIYFQGNSAPDKSGLPSDRFSAERTGGSVSTLTIQRTQQEDSAVYLCASSLQVSLAKNIQYFGAGTRLSVL.